This TCR beta chain was found in a study of blood T cell repertoires in COVID-19. Overall study: Nucleic acid was either cDNA or gDNA, and it came from T cells, B-cell-depleted T cells, or PBMCs.

Original handling: The assay estimated nucleated cells by amplifying reference gene primers. Data came from immunoSEQ multiplex PCR; TCRdb stores just in-frame clones and leaves some out. V and J calls and clone size follow that table, whereas D and trimming were derived from the DNA. The table lists over 200,000 clones, 65% to 90% of them singletons. The V gene lost 2 bases and the J gene lost 1 base, with 10 bases spanning the gap. Germline V gene data show CDR1 as MNHEY and CDR2 as SVGAGI. The CDR3 is 15 residues long. Sequencing was performed on peripheral blood. J is TRBJ2-3 and V is TRBV6-5, with D tentatively TRBD2 (5 bases). This receptor was obtained from a man aged 35-49 years who had recovered from COVID-19. Here the CDR3 reads CASSYASSRTDTQYF. CDR3 coding DNA: TGTGCCAGCAGTTACGCTAGCTCCCGCACAGATACGCAGTATTTT.